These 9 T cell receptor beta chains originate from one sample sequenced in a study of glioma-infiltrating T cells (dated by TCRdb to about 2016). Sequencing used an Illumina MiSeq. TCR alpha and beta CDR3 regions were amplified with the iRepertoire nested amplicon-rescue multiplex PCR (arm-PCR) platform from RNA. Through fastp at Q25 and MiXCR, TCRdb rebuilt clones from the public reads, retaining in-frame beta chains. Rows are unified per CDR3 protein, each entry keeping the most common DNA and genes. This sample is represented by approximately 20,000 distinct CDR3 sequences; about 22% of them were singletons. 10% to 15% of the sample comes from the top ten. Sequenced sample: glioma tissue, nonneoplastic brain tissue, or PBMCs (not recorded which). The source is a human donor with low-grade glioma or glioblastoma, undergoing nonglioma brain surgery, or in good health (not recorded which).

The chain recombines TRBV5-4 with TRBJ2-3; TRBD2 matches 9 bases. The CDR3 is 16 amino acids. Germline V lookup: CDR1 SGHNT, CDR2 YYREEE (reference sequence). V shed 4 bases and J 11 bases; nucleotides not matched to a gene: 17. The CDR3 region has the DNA TGTGCCAGCAGCCCCGGGGGCGTGCGGGGGGGCGATGAGCAGTATTTT. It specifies CASSPGGVRGGDEQYF. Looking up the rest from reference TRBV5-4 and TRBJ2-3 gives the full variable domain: ETGVTQSPTHLIKTRGQQVTLRCSSQSGHNTVSWYQQALGQGPQFIFQYYREEENGRGNFPPRFSGLQFPNYSSELNVNALELDDSALYLCASSPGGVRGGDEQYFGPGTRLTVL.

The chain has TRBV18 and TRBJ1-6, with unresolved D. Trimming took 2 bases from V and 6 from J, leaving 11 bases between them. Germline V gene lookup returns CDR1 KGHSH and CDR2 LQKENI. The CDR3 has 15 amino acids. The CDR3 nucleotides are TGTGCCAGCTCACCAACAGTCCAGATTAATTCACCCCTCCACTTT. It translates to CASSPTVQINSPLHF.

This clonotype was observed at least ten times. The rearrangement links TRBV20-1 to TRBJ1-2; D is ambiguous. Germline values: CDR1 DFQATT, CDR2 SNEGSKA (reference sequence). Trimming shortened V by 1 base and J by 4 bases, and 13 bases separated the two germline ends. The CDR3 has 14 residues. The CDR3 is CSARGEINPYGYTF. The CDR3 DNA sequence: TGCAGTGCTAGAGGCGAGATTAACCCCTATGGCTACACCTTC.

The chain's CDR3 is CASSFAFRDSSYGYTF. CDR3 sequence (DNA): TGTGCCAGCAGTTTTGCATTTCGGGACAGCTCCTATGGCTACACCTTC. The chain is built from TRBV28 and TRBJ1-2; 7 bases fit TRBD1. The CDR3 sequence is 16 residues long. Unmatched junction bases numbered 11, after V lost 3 bases and J lost 4 bases. CDR1 is MDHEN and CDR2 is SYDVKM in the germline V gene.

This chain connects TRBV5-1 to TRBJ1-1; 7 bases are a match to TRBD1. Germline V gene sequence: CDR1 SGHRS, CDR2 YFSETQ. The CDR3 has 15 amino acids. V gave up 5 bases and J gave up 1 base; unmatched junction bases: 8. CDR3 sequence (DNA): TGCGCCAGCAGACTGACAGGGAGCGGGAACACTGAAGCTTTCTTT. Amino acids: CASRLTGSGNTEAFF.

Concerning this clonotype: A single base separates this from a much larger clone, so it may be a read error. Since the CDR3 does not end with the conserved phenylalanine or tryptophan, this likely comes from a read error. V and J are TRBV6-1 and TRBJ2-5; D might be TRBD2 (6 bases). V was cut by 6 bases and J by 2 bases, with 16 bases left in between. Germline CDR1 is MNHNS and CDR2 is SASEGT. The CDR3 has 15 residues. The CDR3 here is CASSPKRLGQETQYL. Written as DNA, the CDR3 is TGTGCCAGCAGCCCCAAAAGACTAGGGCAAGAGACCCAGTACCTC.

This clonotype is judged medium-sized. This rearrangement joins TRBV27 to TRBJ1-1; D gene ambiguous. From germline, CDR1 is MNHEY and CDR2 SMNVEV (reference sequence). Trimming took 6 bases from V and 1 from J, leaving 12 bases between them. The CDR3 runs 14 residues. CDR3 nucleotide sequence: TGTGCCAGCAGCCTGACACGTAAGAACACTGAAGCTTTCTTT. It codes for CASSLTRKNTEAFF.

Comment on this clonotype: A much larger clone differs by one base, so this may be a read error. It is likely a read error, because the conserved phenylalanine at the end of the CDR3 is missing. The CDR3 protein is CASSEWQTEAFL. The CDR3 DNA sequence: TGTGCCAGCAGTGAATGGCAGACTGAAGCTTTCTTA. This sequence joins TRBV6-1 and TRBJ1-1; the D is unclear. The CDR3 runs to 12 residues. Germline values: CDR1 MNHNS, CDR2 SASEGT. The germline V and J ends were trimmed by 2 bases and 5 bases, with 6 bases remaining between them.

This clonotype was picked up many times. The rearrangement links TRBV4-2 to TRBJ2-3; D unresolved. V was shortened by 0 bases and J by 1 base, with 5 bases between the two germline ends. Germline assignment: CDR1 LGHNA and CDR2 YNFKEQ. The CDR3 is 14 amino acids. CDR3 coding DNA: TGTGCCAGCAGCCAAGAGGGCGGCACAGATACGCAGTATTTT. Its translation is CASSQEGGTDTQYF.